A single sample is the source of the 30 T cell receptor beta chains below, sequenced in a study of shared clonotypes between healthy human individuals. The protocol was immunoSEQ multiplex PCR, while the TCRdb copy is restricted to in-frame clones and leaves out a portion. Among over a million clones listed, about 75% were seen once. Sequences were obtained from memory CD4+ T cells sorted from blood. Subset: CD45RA-negative fraction. The receptors come from a man in his late teens or twenties in good health.

The chain carries TRBV7-9 and TRBJ1-2, with 8 nucleotides matching TRBD1. Germline V gene lookup returns CDR1 SEHNR and CDR2 FQNEAQ (reference sequence). The trim removed 3 bases at V and 4 bases at J, leaving 4 bases unmatched. The CDR3 runs to 14 residues. This CDR3 reads CASSFRDRSYGYTF. In DNA, the CDR3 is TGTGCCAGCAGCTTCCGGGACAGGTCCTATGGCTACACCTTC.

The chain joins TRBV18 to TRBJ1-1, with D unclear. The CDR3 runs to 14 residues. From germline, CDR1 is KGHSH and CDR2 LQKENI. The V end was cut by 1 base, the J end by 6 bases, with 12 bases between. The CDR3 region has the DNA TGTGCCAGCTCACCACAGGGTATCAGCTCTGAAGCTTTCTTT. Protein product: CASSPQGISSEAFF.

Concerning this clone itself: A much larger clone lies a single base off, so this may be a read error. The chain carries TRBV30 and TRBJ1-2; D unresolved. The CDR3 totals 11 residues. Germline CDR1 is GTSNPN and CDR2 is SVGIG (reference sequence). The CDR3 here is CTWSHSYGYTF. The CDR3 nucleotides are TGTACCTGGAGTCACAGCTATGGCTACACCTTC.

The chain couples TRBV10-3 to TRBJ2-1; 9 bases are a match to TRBD2. V was clipped by 5 bases and J by 4 bases; unmatched bases: 3. From germline, CDR1 is ENHRY and CDR2 SYGVKD. This CDR3 has 14 amino acids. This CDR3 is CAISRAGGYNEQFF. DNA of the CDR3: TGTGCCATCAGTCGGGCGGGGGGGTACAATGAGCAGTTCTTC.

The V gene is TRBV11-2, the J gene TRBJ2-7; 11 bases map to TRBD2. V trimming: 1 base; J trimming: 2 bases; junction bases outside the gene matches: 10. This CDR3 is built from 18 residues. CDR1 is SGHAT, CDR2 FQNNGV, per germline. CDR3 loop: CASSLVATSGVQTYEQYF. As DNA, the CDR3 is TGTGCCAGCAGCTTAGTAGCGACTAGCGGGGTCCAAACCTACGAGCAGTACTTC.

This clone occurred a few times. The chain carries TRBV19 and TRBJ1-6; tentative D call: TRBD1 (6 bases). Germline V gives CDR1 LNHDA, CDR2 SQIVND (reference sequence). This CDR3 is 15 amino acids long. Trimming pared 4 bases from V and 9 bases from J, leaving 16 bases between. DNA of the CDR3: TGTGCCAGTAGTAGCAACAGGGAGGGTTCTTCACCCCTCCACTTT. Residues: CASSSNREGSSPLHF. The complete variable domain, with remaining parts taken from reference TRBV19 and TRBJ1-6, reads DGGITQSPKYLFRKEGQNVTLSCEQNLNHDAMYWYRQDPGQGLRLIYYSQIVNDFQKGDIAEGYSVSREKKESFPLTVTSAQKNPTAFYLCASSSNREGSSPLHFGNGTRLTVT.

Of note for this clone: The sample contains more than one DNA sequence encoding this CDR3. J is TRBJ2-7 and V is TRBV5-1; D gene ambiguous. In germline, CDR1 is SGHRS, CDR2 YFSETQ. V was clipped by 4 bases and J by 6 bases, with 11 bases between them. This CDR3 has 12 amino acids. Written as DNA, the CDR3 is TGCGCCAGCAGCCTCACGAATGGCGAGCAGTACTTC. Translated: CASSLTNGEQYF.

The V and J genes are TRBV7-8 and TRBJ2-5; 10 bases fit TRBD2. J was trimmed by 2 bases and V by 8 bases; bases with no gene match: 5. The CDR3 runs to 14 residues. Germline V gene sequence: CDR1 SGHVS, CDR2 FQNEAQ. CDR3 sequence reads: CASERGGRQETQYF. DNA of the CDR3: TGTGCCAGCGAGCGGGGGGGAAGACAAGAGACCCAGTACTTC. The full variable domain, with the rest looked up from reference TRBV7-8 and TRBJ2-5, is GAGVSQSPRYKVAKRGQDVALRCDPISGHVSLFWYQQALGQGPEFLTYFQNEAQLDKSGLPSDRFFAERPEGSVSTLKIQRTQQEDSAVYLCASERGGRQETQYFGPGTRLLVL.

The chain recombines TRBV5-8 with TRBJ1-5; D gene uncertain. This CDR3 has 14 residues. The germline V gene has CDR1 SGHTS and CDR2 YDEGEE. Trimming removed 4 bases from V and 9 bases from J, with 17 bases in between. CDR3 residues: CASSATGGGRPQHF. In DNA, the CDR3 is TGTGCCAGCAGCGCCACGGGCGGAGGTCGGCCCCAGCATTTT.

V is TRBV18 and J is TRBJ2-6; 8 nucleotides line up with TRBD1. CDR1 and CDR2 from the germline V gene are KGHSH and LQKENI. After removal of 3 bases from V and 2 bases from J, the junction contained 6 bases not matched to a gene. This CDR3 has 17 residues. CDR3 bases: TGTGCCAGCTCACCTATCGAGACAGGGGCTGGGGCCAACGTCCTGACTTTC. Protein: CASSPIETGAGANVLTF.

Worth noting for this clone: Within the sample, other DNA sequences also encode this same CDR3. CDR3 nucleotide sequence: TGTGCCAGCAGTGACCAGACGTACCAAGAGACCCAGTACTTC. Translation gives CASSDQTYQETQYF. This chain joins TRBV2 and TRBJ2-5, with D unclear. Trimming pared 3 bases from V and 0 bases from J, leaving 8 bases between. Germline values: CDR1 SNHLY, CDR2 FYNNEI. The CDR3 consists of 14 residues.

The chain is built from TRBV28 and TRBJ1-5; 7 bases fit TRBD1. The CDR3 consists of 15 residues. Germline trimming cut 4 bases from V and 3 bases from J; bases unmatched to any gene: 6. The germline V gene encodes CDR1 MDHEN and CDR2 SYDVKM. The CDR3 is CASSSRGTFNQPQHF. The CDR3 region has the DNA TGTGCCAGCAGTTCCAGGGGGACTTTCAATCAGCCCCAGCATTTT.

The chain couples TRBV6-5 to TRBJ2-7; D is possibly TRBD2 (5 bases). The CDR3 runs 14 residues. CDR1 MNHEY and CDR2 SVGAGI come from the germline V gene. Trimming took off 0 bases at V and 2 bases at J, with 8 bases between the two ends. The CDR3 DNA is TGTGCCAGCAGTTACTCCGGGAAACCCTACGAGCAGTACTTC. Amino acids: CASSYSGKPYEQYF.

On this clone: This same CDR3 is encoded by further DNA sequences in the sample. The V call is TRBV10-1, the J call TRBJ2-5; D not resolved. Germline V gene lookup returns CDR1 WNHNN and CDR2 SYGVQD (reference sequence). V was trimmed by 6 bases and J by 4 bases, leaving 9 bases between them. The CDR3 runs 12 residues. CDR3 DNA: TGCGCCAGCAGCCCCGGAACAGAGACCCAGTACTTC. It specifies CASSPGTETQYF.

This clone occurred a few times. The chain links TRBV2 to TRBJ1-1; D may be TRBD1 (5 bases). Between the trimmed V and J ends, which lost 6 bases and 1 base, there was a span of 15 bases. Germline V gene lookup returns CDR1 SNHLY and CDR2 FYNNEI. The CDR3 spans 15 residues. This chain's CDR3 is CASRQKQVKNTEAFF. The CDR3 DNA reads TGTGCCAGCAGGCAAAAACAGGTTAAGAACACTGAAGCTTTCTTT.

V and J are TRBV19 and TRBJ2-2; D may be TRBD1 (6 bases). V dropped 5 bases and J dropped 5 bases, with 12 bases sitting between them. The CDR3 runs to 14 residues. From germline, CDR1 is LNHDA and CDR2 SQIVND (reference sequence). The CDR3 sequence is CASSLWTETGELFF. DNA for the CDR3: TGTGCCAGTAGTCTGTGGACAGAAACCGGGGAGCTGTTTTTT. The full variable domain, completed using reference TRBV19 and TRBJ2-2, is DGGITQSPKYLFRKEGQNVTLSCEQNLNHDAMYWYRQDPGQGLRLIYYSQIVNDFQKGDIAEGYSVSREKKESFPLTVTSAQKNPTAFYLCASSLWTETGELFFGEGSRLTVL.

The chain recombines TRBV5-8 with TRBJ1-6, with TRBD1 matching 7 bases. CDR1 SGHTS and CDR2 YDEGEE come from the germline V gene. The CDR3 contains 18 residues. J lost 7 bases, V lost 4 bases, and 17 bases had no gene match. The CDR3 protein is CASSLGQNGKSGNSPLHF. The CDR3 nucleotides are TGTGCCAGCAGCCTGGGACAGAACGGAAAGTCGGGAAATTCACCCCTCCACTTT.

This sequence joins TRBV19 and TRBJ2-3; D is possibly TRBD2 (6 bases). The CDR3 is made up of 15 amino acids. CDR1 is LNHDA and CDR2 is SQIVND in the germline V gene (reference sequence). Trimming cost V 8 bases and J 1 base, with 16 bases left between them. CDR3 DNA: TGTGCCAGTGGGGGTTCGGGGGTTCGCACAGATACGCAGTATTTT. Amino acid sequence: CASGGSGVRTDTQYF.

The gene calls are TRBV4-1 and TRBJ2-7; tentatively, D is TRBD1 or TRBD2 (5 bases each). Trimming took 2 bases from V and 3 from J, leaving 14 bases between them. Germline lookup yields CDR1 MGHRA and CDR2 YSYEKL. The CDR3 runs to 15 residues. The CDR3, as DNA: TGCGCCAGCAGCCAACTAGGGGTTGGGGGCTACGAGCAGTACTTC. Translating it yields CASSQLGVGGYEQYF.

This sequence joins TRBV11-2 and TRBJ2-5; D is perhaps TRBD1 (7 bases). Germline CDR1 reads SGHAT; CDR2 reads FQNNGV. Trimming cost V 5 bases and J 5 bases, with 12 bases left between them. The CDR3 length is 13 residues. The CDR3 DNA is TGTGCCAGCAGCCCCGCAGGGGGGGAGACCCAGTACTTC. It translates to CASSPAGGETQYF.

The rearrangement joins TRBV15 to TRBJ2-1, with D unresolved. The CDR3 is made up of 15 amino acids. Looked up from germline, CDR1 is LNHNV and CDR2 is YYDKDF (reference sequence). V shed 5 bases and J shed 0 bases, with 11 bases lying between them. The CDR3 nucleotides are TGTGCCACCAGCTCCAGACGAGGCTCCTACAATGAGCAGTTCTTC. It yields the protein CATSSRRGSYNEQFF. Full variable domain (remainder filled in from reference TRBV15 and TRBJ2-1): DAMVIQNPRYQVTQFGKPVTLSCSQTLNHNVMYWYQQKSSQAPKLLFHYYDKDFNNEADTPDNFQSRRPNTSFCFLDIRSPGLGDTAMYLCATSSRRGSYNEQFFGPGTRLTVL.

This chain uses TRBV5-5 with TRBJ2-7; TRBD1 agrees at 8 bases. The CDR3 runs 16 residues. The V gene's germline CDR1 is SGHKS and CDR2 YYEKEE (reference sequence). V lost 0 bases, J lost 4 bases, and 9 bases stayed unmatched. The CDR3: CASSLAMTGAKYEQYF. The CDR3 coding sequence is TGTGCCAGCAGCTTGGCGATGACAGGGGCTAAATACGAGCAGTACTTC.

The chain employs TRBV27 and TRBJ2-3; 8 bases are a match to TRBD1. V was clipped by 0 bases and J by 5 bases; unmatched bases: 7. The germline V gene encodes CDR1 MNHEY and CDR2 SMNVEV (reference sequence). The CDR3 loop spans 16 amino acids. Written as DNA, the CDR3 is TGTGCCAGCAGTTTATCGAGGCAGGGGGCTAGAGATACGCAGTATTTT. This gives the protein CASSLSRQGARDTQYF.

This clone was detected only once. This chain uses TRBV9 with TRBJ2-4; D is perhaps TRBD1 (5 bases). V lost 4 bases to trimming and J lost 5 bases, with 28 bases between them. This CDR3 spans 19 amino acids. Germline assignment: CDR1 SGDLS and CDR2 YYNGEE. Written as DNA, the CDR3 is TGTGCCAGCAGCCGGACAATCGGGCCTCCGGGCCTTCGGGAAAACATTCAGTACTTC. It yields the protein CASSRTIGPPGLRENIQYF.

CDR3 DNA sequence: TGTGCCAGCAGCCTCGGGGGCGCTGACACCGGGGAGCTGTTTTTT. It is translated as CASSLGGADTGELFF. The chain employs TRBV6-5 and TRBJ2-2; perhaps D is TRBD1 or TRBD2 (6 bases each). The CDR3 runs 15 residues. Trimming pared 6 bases from V and 3 bases from J, leaving 14 bases between. CDR1 and CDR2 from the germline V gene are MNHEY and SVGAGI.

The chain uses TRBV27 and TRBJ1-5, with 8 positions matching TRBD1. J gave up 0 bases and V 2 bases, and 9 bases lay outside the gene matches. The CDR3 runs 18 residues. Germline assignment: CDR1 MNHEY and CDR2 SMNVEV (reference sequence). The CDR3: CASSLRAGGGDSNQPQHF. The CDR3, as DNA: TGTGCCAGCAGTTTACGGGCAGGGGGCGGGGATAGCAATCAGCCCCAGCATTTT.

This clone was recorded a few times. V is TRBV5-1 and J is TRBJ1-5; no definite D call. Germline-derived CDR1 and CDR2 are SGHRS and YFSETQ. The CDR3 covers 16 residues. V lost 0 bases, J lost 2 bases, and 12 bases lay in between. CDR3 amino acids: CASSLAGESGNQPQHF. DNA of the CDR3: TGCGCCAGCAGCTTGGCCGGGGAATCGGGCAATCAGCCCCAGCATTTT.

The chain joins TRBV7-2 to TRBJ1-2; D is undetermined. The V and J ends lost 1 base and 8 bases respectively, with 11 bases between them. The germline V gene encodes CDR1 SGHTA and CDR2 FQGNSA. The CDR3 sequence is 13 residues long. DNA of the CDR3: TGTGCCAGCAGCTTAGTAGGTTTTGGGGGCTACACCTTC. It encodes CASSLVGFGGYTF.

This CDR3 reads CASREQGSSYNSPLHF. The CDR3, as DNA: TGTGCCAGCAGGGAACAGGGGAGCTCCTATAATTCACCCCTCCACTTT. J is TRBJ1-6 and V is TRBV7-8, with 7 bases matching TRBD1. Germline lookup yields CDR1 SGHVS and CDR2 FQNEAQ. J gave up 0 bases and V 6 bases, and 5 bases lay outside the gene matches. The CDR3 loop spans 16 amino acids.

This chain links TRBV7-8 with TRBJ2-1; 11 bases align to TRBD2. The germline CDR1 and CDR2 sequences are SGHVS and FQNEAQ. The CDR3 extends over 15 amino acids. The V and J ends lost 5 bases and 6 bases, in that order; junction bases with no gene match: 6. The CDR3 DNA reads as TGTGCCAGCAGCGTTAGCGGGAGGGAGGGCAATGAGCAGTTCTTC. Protein product: CASSVSGREGNEQFF.